This T cell receptor (beta chain) derives from a study of T cell repertoires in cytomegalovirus infection. Looking at the study overall: Public TCR beta signature analysis indicated the presence of both CMV infection and matching HLA type. Study-level results: Summed frequency of shared TCR beta families picked out CMV carriers who also had the relevant HLA. Dominating the ex vivo response were TCR beta clonotypes that were CMV-specific and HLA-C-restricted.

This clonotype turned up a few times. No antigen is known for it. TCRdb passed the reads through MiXCR, listing each CDR3 protein once. Among around 300,000 distinct CDR3 sequences listed, roughly 24% were seen once. This CDR3 region has 16 residues. The germline V gene encodes CDR1 SGHAT and CDR2 FQDESV (reference sequence). J was trimmed by 9 bases and V by 4 bases; bases with no gene match: 13. The sequence came from a human donor in good health (CMV status not recorded). Some clones in this sample may be carry-over from other donors' samples. The rearrangement links TRBV11-1 to TRBJ2-4, with 9 positions matching TRBD1. The material sequenced was PBMCs. CDR3 loop: CASSSGWGTGPGIQYF. CDR3 nucleotide sequence: TGTGCCAGCAGCTCCGGGTGGGGGACAGGGCCCGGCATTCAGTACTTC.